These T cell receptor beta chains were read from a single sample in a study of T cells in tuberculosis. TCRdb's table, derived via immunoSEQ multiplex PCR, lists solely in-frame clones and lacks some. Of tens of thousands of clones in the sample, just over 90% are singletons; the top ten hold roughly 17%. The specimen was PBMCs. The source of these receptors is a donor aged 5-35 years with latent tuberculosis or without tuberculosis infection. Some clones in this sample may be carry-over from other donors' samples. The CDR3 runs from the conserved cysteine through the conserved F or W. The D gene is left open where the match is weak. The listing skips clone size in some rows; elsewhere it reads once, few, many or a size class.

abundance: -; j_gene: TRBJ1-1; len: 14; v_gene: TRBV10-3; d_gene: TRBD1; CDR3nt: TGTGCCATCAGGGTACAGGGGGATGCCTCTAGAGCTTTCTTT; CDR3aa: CAIRVQGDASRAFF
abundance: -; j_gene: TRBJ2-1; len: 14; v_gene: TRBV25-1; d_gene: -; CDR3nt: TGTGCCAGCACCGGGTCGGCAGTCTACAATGAGCAGTTCTTC; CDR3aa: CASTGSAVYNEQFF
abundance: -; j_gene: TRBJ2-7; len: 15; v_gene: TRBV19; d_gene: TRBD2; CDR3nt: TGTGCCAGTAGTATCCTCCCGGGACTACCCTACGAGCAGTACTTC; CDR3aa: CASSILPGLPYEQYF
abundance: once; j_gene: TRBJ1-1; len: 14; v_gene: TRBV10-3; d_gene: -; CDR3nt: TGTGCCATCAGCTTAAGGGGGGGGAACACTGAAGCTTTCTTT; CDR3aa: CAISLRGGNTEAFF
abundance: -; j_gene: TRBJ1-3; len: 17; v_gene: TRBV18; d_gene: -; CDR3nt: TGTGCCAGCTCACCGGTTGAGCACAGGGCGGCTGGAAACACCATATATTTT; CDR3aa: CASSPVEHRAAGNTIYF
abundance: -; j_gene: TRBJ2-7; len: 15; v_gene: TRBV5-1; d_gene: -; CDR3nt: TGCGCCAGCAGCTTGGGTGGAGTTTACTCCTACGAGCAGTACTTC; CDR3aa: CASSLGGVYSYEQYF
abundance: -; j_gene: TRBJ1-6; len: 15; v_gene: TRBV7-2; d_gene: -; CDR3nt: TGTGCCAGCAGCTTGACGGACAGCCCTAATTCACCCCTCCACTTT; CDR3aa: CASSLTDSPNSPLHF
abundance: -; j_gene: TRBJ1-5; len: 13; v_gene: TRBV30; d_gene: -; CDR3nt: TGTGCCTGGAGTGGCCAGGGCCGTCAGCCCCAGCATTTT; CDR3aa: CAWSGQGRQPQHF
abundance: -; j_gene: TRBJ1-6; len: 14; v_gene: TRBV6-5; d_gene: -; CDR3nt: TGTGCCAGCAGTTACTCGGGGAGGGGATCACCCCTCCACTTT; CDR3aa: CASSYSGRGSPLHF
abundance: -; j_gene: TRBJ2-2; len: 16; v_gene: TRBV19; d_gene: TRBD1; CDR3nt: TGTGCCAGTAGTACTAGGGGACAGTTAATTACCGGGGAGCTGTTTTTT; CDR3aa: CASSTRGQLITGELFF
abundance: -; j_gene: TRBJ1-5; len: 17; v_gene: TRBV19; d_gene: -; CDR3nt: TGTGCCAGTAGTATCCGTCGCTCACCCTATAGCAATCAGCCCCAGCATTTT; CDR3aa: CASSIRRSPYSNQPQHF
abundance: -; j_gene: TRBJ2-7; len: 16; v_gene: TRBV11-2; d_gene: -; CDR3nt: TGTGCCAGCAGCTTAATGGCGGGGGCTAGCGGCTACGAGCAGTACTTC; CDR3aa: CASSLMAGASGYEQYF
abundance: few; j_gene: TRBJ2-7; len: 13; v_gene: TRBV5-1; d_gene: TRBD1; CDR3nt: TGCGCCAGCAGCGTGGACAGGGTAAGAGGGCAGTACTTC; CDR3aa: CASSVDRVRGQYF
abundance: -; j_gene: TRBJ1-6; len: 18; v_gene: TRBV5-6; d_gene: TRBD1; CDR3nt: TGTGCCAGCAGCTTGCGACAGGGGGCCGGAGGTGTCAATTCACCCCTCCACTTT; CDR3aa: CASSLRQGAGGVNSPLHF
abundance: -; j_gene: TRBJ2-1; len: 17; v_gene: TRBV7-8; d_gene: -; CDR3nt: TGTGCCAGCGGTATCGGCAGGGGGGCGCTCAGATACAATGAGCAGTTCTTC; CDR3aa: CASGIGRGALRYNEQFF
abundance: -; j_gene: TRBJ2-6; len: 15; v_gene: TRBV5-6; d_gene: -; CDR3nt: TGTGCCAGTACCCGCGCAGGGGCTGGGGCCAACGTCCTGACTTTC; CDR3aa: CASTRAGAGANVLTF
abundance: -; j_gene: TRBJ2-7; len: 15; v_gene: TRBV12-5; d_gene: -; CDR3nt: TGTGCTAGTGGTTTGGGGAATACAGGGTTAGGCGAGCAGTACTTC; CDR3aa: CASGLGNTGLGEQYF
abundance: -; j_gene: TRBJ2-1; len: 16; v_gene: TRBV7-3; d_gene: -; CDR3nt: TGTGCCAGCAGCTTATTGTCAGGGAGGTCCTACAATGAGCAGTTCTTC; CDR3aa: CASSLLSGRSYNEQFF
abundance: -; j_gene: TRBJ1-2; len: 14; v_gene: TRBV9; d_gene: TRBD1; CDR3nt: TGTGCCAGCAGCCCCCGGGACAGGGGGACTGGCTACACCTTC; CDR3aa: CASSPRDRGTGYTF
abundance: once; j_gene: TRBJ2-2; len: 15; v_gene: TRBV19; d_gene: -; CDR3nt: TGTGCCAGTACCTCACAGGGTGGTTTGACCGGGGAGCTGTTTTTT; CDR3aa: CASTSQGGLTGELFF
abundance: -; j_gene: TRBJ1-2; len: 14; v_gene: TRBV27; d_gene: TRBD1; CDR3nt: TGTGCCAGCAGTTTATCAGGGGGCGCAGGGGGCTACACCTTC; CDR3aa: CASSLSGGAGGYTF
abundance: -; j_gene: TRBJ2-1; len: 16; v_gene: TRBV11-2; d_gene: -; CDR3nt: TGTGCCAGCAGCTTGATGTGGGGGGGCGATAACAATGAGCAGTTCTTC; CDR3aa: CASSLMWGGDNNEQFF
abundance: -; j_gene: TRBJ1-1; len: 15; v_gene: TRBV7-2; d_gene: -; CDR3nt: TGTGCCAGCATCTACTCATCTCGGAGAACCACTGAAGCTTTCTTT; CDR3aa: CASIYSSRRTTEAFF
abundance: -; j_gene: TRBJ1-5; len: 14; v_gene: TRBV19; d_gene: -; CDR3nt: TGTGCCAGTACTAGTCCGTATAGCAATCAGCCCCAGCATTTT; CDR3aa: CASTSPYSNQPQHF
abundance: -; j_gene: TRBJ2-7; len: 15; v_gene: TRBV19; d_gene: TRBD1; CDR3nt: TGTGCCAGTAGTAGAGGACAGGGACCCTCCTACGAGCAGTACTTC; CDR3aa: CASSRGQGPSYEQYF
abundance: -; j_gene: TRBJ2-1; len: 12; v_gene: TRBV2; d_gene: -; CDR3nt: TGTGCCAGCAGGGAGCGATACAATGAGCAGTTCTTC; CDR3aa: CASRERYNEQFF
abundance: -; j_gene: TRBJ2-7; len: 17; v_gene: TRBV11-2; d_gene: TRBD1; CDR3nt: TGTGCCAGCAGCTTAGGGGGGAACAGGGGTATCTACTACGAGCAGTACTTC; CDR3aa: CASSLGGNRGIYYEQYF
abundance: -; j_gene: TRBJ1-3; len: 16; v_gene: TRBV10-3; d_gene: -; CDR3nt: TGTGCCACCGAACACAGGGAACGGGGTGGTGGAAACACCATATATTTT; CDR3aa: CATEHRERGGGNTIYF
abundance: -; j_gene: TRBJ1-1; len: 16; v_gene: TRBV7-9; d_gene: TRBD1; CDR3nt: TGTGCCAGCAGCCCGGGACAGGGGGCACGGAACACTGAAGCTTTCTTT; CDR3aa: CASSPGQGARNTEAFF
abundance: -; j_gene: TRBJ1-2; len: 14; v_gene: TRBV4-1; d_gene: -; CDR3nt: TGCGCCAGCAGCTACCACAGCAAGTTCTATGGCTACACCTTC; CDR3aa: CASSYHSKFYGYTF
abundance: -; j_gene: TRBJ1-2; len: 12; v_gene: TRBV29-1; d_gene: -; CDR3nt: TGCAGCTCTGATTCGGGGGGGTATGGCTACACCTTC; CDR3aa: CSSDSGGYGYTF
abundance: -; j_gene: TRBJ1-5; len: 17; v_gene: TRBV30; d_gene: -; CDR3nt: TGTGCCTGGAACTGGGGGCAGGGAGGGTCAGGCAATCAGCCCCAGCATTTT; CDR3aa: CAWNWGQGGSGNQPQHF
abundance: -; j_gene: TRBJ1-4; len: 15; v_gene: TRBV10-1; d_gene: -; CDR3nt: TGCGCCAGCAGTCCGAACAGGAACCTGCTTGGAAAACTGTTTTTT; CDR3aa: CASSPNRNLLGKLFF
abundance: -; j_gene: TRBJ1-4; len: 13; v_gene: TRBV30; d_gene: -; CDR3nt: TGTGCCTGGAGTGTAAACAGTAATGAAAAACTGTTTTTT; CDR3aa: CAWSVNSNEKLFF
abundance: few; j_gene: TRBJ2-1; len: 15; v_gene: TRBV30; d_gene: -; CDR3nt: TGTGCCTGGAGTGTATCGGGGCTAGCGCTACATGAGCAGTTCTTC; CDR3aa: CAWSVSGLALHEQFF
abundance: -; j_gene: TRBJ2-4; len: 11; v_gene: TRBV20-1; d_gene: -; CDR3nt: TGCAGTGCTAGTATCGAAAACATTCAGTACTTC; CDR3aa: CSASIENIQYF
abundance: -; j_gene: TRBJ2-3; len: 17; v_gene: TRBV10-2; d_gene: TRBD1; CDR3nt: TGCGCCAGCAGTGAGTACATAGGGACAGGCTACACAGATACGCAGTATTTT; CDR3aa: CASSEYIGTGYTDTQYF
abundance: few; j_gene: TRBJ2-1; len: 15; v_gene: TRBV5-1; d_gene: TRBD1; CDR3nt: TGCGCCAGCAGCTTAGGGACAGGGGCCTACAATGAGCAGTTCTTC; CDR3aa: CASSLGTGAYNEQFF
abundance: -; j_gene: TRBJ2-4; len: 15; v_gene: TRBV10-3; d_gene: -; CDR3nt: TGTGCCATCAGTGAAGAAACTTTAGCCAAAAACATTCAGTACTTC; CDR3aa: CAISEETLAKNIQYF